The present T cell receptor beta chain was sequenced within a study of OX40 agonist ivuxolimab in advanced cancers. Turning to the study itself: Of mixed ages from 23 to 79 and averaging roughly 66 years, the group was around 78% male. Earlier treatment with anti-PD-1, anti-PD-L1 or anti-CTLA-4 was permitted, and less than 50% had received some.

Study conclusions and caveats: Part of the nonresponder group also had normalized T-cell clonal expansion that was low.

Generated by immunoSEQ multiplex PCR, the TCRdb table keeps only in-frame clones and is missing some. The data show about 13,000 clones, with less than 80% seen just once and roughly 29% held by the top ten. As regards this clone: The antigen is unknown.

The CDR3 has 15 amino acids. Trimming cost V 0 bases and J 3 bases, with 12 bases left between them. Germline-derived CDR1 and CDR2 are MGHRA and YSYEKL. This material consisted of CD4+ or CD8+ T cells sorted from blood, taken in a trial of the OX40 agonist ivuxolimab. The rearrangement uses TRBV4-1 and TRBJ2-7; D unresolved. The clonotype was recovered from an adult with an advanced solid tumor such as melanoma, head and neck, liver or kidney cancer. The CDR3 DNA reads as TGCGCCAGCAGCCAAGATGGCTACGGATACTACGAGCAGTACTTC. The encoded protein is CASSQDGYGYYEQYF.